This T cell receptor (beta chain) is drawn from a study of T cell repertoires in cytomegalovirus infection. Study in general: An indication of both CMV infection and matching HLA type came from public TCR beta signatures.

Via MiXCR, TCRdb re-called the reads, giving one row per CDR3 protein. The sample includes a few hundred thousand distinct CDR3 sequences, around a tenth of them seen just once. General observations from the study: CMV-specific TCR beta clonotypes restricted by HLA-C dominated the ex vivo response. The cumulative frequency of public TCR beta families identified carriers of CMV plus the relevant HLA.

In its sample, this clonotype was seen many times. Antigen: not known. The sample comprised PBMCs. The sequence was collected from a human donor in good health (CMV status not recorded). Some clones in this sample may be carry-over from other donors' samples.

CDR3 residues: CASSGTSGSLETQYF. CDR3 bases: TGTGCCAGCAGCGGGACTAGCGGGAGTTTGGAGACCCAGTACTTC. J is TRBJ2-5 and V is TRBV7-2, with 14 bases fitting TRBD2. Germline CDR1 is SGHTA and CDR2 is FQGNSA. This CDR3 has 15 residues. V gave up 5 bases and J gave up 5 bases; unmatched junction bases: 4.